This TCR beta chain stems from a study of blood T cell repertoires in COVID-19 (dated by TCRdb to 2019 to 2021). Turning to the overall study: Samples covering the acute and convalescent phases of COVID-19 were provided by collaborators in the United States, Italy and Spain. The material from the prospective study consisted of cDNA or gDNA derived from T cells, B-cell-depleted T cells, or PBMCs. Subjects who had been exposed to COVID-19, were actively infected with it, or had recovered from it provided the deeply sampled blood TCRbeta repertoires that made up the dataset. A freely available public database, intended as a resource for researchers studying the immune response to SARS-CoV-2, is where the repertoires were released. The samples were drawn from two sources: the first 160 participants of the ongoing ImmuneRACE study, and 1,200 or so subjects contributed by 6 global collaborators. Nearly every sample came with metadata listing a de-identified subject ID, COVID-19 status, age in years and sex. Where available, HLA class I and class II types were taken from metadata supplied by the sample provider and were not determined by assay-based typing.

V is trimmed back by 5 bases and J by 1 base, and the junction contains 17 bases that no gene match accounts for. The germline V gene specifies SGHTA as CDR1 and FQGNSA as CDR2. The CDR3 runs 19 residues from the cysteine to the phenylalanine. Of the read, only the CDR3 DNA is kept; its 57 bases are in frame from base 1. TCRbeta CDR3 regions were amplified from genomic DNA using the immunoSEQ Assay, a bias-controlled multiplex PCR. The published analysis was carried out like this. The number of nucleated cells in each sample was estimated by amplification of reference gene primers within the assay. To quantify the absolute abundance of each unique TCRbeta CDR3 rearrangement, sequence reads were collapsed and filtered. For each sample, productive Simpson clonality was calculated as the square root of Simpson's diversity index across productive rearrangements. TCRdb limited this immuneACCESS table to in-frame rearrangements with V and J called. A share of clones is missing; checked studies link under half to unresolved V genes, and the rest is unexplained. V, J and clone size are taken as reported in that table, and D and trimming were inferred from the DNA itself. This sample is represented by about 170,000 clones; 89% of them were singletons. The top ten clonotypes cover less than 0.85% of the sample.

In regard to this clone: It lacks a known antigen. One base away there is no much larger clone; base qualities are not given.

Enrolling through a virtual design, the prospective study's participants ranged in age from about 18 to 89 years and lived across 20 to 30 United States geographic areas. Cohort assignment in the prospective study relied on participant-reported clinical history from a screening survey and a study questionnaire. ImmuneRACE Cohort 3 recovered participants were defined by two consecutive negative NP/OP PCR tests, healthcare professional clearance, or symptom resolution. Mobile phlebotomists in the prospective study collected whole blood, serum and a nasopharyngeal or oropharyngeal swab from every participant. Participants in the prospective study had the option to provide additional blood draws and questionnaires over a roughly two-month period. Blood samples from the prospective study were shipped frozen or at room temperature prior to DNA extraction. General study outcomes and caveats: Clinical and demographic metadata were provided uncurated, with the amount varying by source and participant.

This receptor was identified in a young woman who had recovered from COVID-19. What was sequenced was PBMCs or T cells enriched from blood (not recorded which). The rearrangement combines TRBV7-2 with TRBJ2-7, with 10 middle bases fitting TRBD2. For the CDR3, the sequence is CASSPLAGGPPSRSYEQYF. The base sequence is TGTGCCAGCAGCCCATTAGCGGGAGGCCCCCCCAGCCGGTCCTACGAGCAGTACTTC.